These 17 T cell receptor beta chains came from one sample sequenced in a study of blood T cell repertoires in COVID-19. Clones were read by immunoSEQ multiplex PCR, and TCRdb kept only the in-frame ones, dropping some. Of about 180,000 clones in the sample, roughly 84% were seen once. Sequencing was carried out using PBMCs or T cells enriched from blood (not recorded which). These TCRs come from a man between 60 and 75 years old who had recovered from COVID-19.

This clone was detected many times. The V call is TRBV27, the J call TRBJ1-5, with D perhaps matching TRBD1 (5 bases). Germline CDR1 is MNHEY and CDR2 is SMNVEV (reference sequence). CDR3 length equals 12 residues. DNA for the CDR3: TGTGCGGTGGGGGAGGTAAATCAGCCCCAGCATTTT. Its protein product is CAVGEVNQPQHF.

The chain has TRBV15 and TRBJ1-2, with a tentative D call TRBD1 (5 bases). This CDR3 is 15 amino acids long. The germline V gene has CDR1 LNHNV and CDR2 YYDKDF (reference sequence). V shed 5 bases and J shed 3 bases, with 16 bases lying between them. Here the CDR3 DNA reads TGTGCCACCAGCCTAGAGTCGGGGGAATACTATGGCTACACCTTC. It is translated as CATSLESGEYYGYTF.

V usage is TRBV7-9 and J usage is TRBJ2-5; 7 bases agree with TRBD2. Per the germline V gene, CDR1 is SEHNR and CDR2 is FQNEAQ (reference sequence). V shed 10 bases, J shed 3 bases, and the junction held 11 bases outside the gene matches. This CDR3 is built from 14 residues. CDR3: CAIGRATSEETQYF. The CDR3 DNA follows: TGTGCCATCGGAAGGGCCACTAGCGAAGAGACCCAGTACTTC.

This chain joins TRBV19 and TRBJ1-5; 12 bases agree with TRBD1. Unmatched junction bases numbered 12, after V lost 6 bases and J lost 6 bases. Germline values: CDR1 LNHDA, CDR2 SQIVND (reference sequence). This CDR3 region has 17 residues. The CDR3 DNA reads TGTGCCAGTAGCCCCGGGACAGGGGGCGCTGGGGGTCAGCCCCAGCATTTT. It codes for CASSPGTGGAGGQPQHF.

The chain links TRBV7-6 to TRBJ2-5; weak D call: TRBD1 (6 bases). The CDR3 totals 16 residues. The V and J ends lost 1 base and 0 bases respectively, with 12 bases between them. Per the germline V gene, CDR1 is SGHVS and CDR2 is FNYEAQ. CDR3 amino acids: CASSLGYDRYQETQYF. The CDR3 DNA follows: TGTGCCAGCAGCTTAGGGTATGACAGGTACCAAGAGACCCAGTACTTC. Full variable domain (outside the CDR3, taken from reference TRBV7-6 and TRBJ2-5): GAGVSQSPRYKVTKRGQDVALRCDPISGHVSLYWYRQALGQGPEFLTYFNYEAQQDKSGLPNDRFSAERPEGSISTLTIQRTEQRDSAMYRCASSLGYDRYQETQYFGPGTRLLVL.

The V and J genes are TRBV18 and TRBJ2-1, with 12 nucleotides matching TRBD2. The germline CDR1 and CDR2 sequences are KGHSH and LQKENI. The CDR3 contains 18 residues. J lost 1 base, V lost 4 bases, and 8 bases had no gene match. CDR3 DNA: TGTGCCAGCTCACGACTAGCGGGGGTACCAAGTTCCTACAATGAGCAGTTCTTC. The encoded protein is CASSRLAGVPSSYNEQFF.

This chain links TRBV6-2 or TRBV6-3 with TRBJ2-5; TRBD2 matches at 13 bases. Germline loops: CDR1 MNHEY, CDR2 SVGEGT. V trimming: 6 bases; J trimming: 5 bases; junction bases outside the gene matches: 9. The CDR3 spans 16 residues. The chain's CDR3 is CASRPRTSGSSETQYF. In DNA form, the CDR3 reads TGTGCCAGCAGACCTAGGACTAGCGGGAGTTCGGAGACCCAGTACTTC.

This clone was seen many times. This chain uses TRBV6-1 with TRBJ1-3; D may be TRBD1 (6 bases). CDR1 MNHNS and CDR2 SASEGT come from the germline V gene. Trimming took off 3 bases at V and 1 base at J, with 10 bases between the two ends. This CDR3 contains 15 residues. Here the CDR3 reads CASSDATGSGNTIYF. The CDR3, as DNA: TGTGCCAGCAGTGATGCCACAGGGTCTGGAAACACCATATATTTT.

The chain has TRBV24-1 and TRBJ2-1, with a weak D call TRBD2 (5 bases). Trimming shortened V by 3 bases and J by 4 bases, and 9 bases separated the two germline ends. Per germline, CDR1 KGHDR and CDR2 SFDVKD. The CDR3 is made up of 14 amino acids. In nucleotides, the CDR3 is TGTGCCACCAGTGATCCCCGGAGGTACAATGAGCAGTTCTTC. It is translated as CATSDPRRYNEQFF.

The chain employs TRBV28 and TRBJ1-2; D is ambiguous. V lost 7 bases and J 4 bases, leaving 19 bases between the germline ends. The CDR3 totals 15 residues. CDR1 is MDHEN, CDR2 SYDVKM, per germline. CDR3 in amino acids: CASTPSAGLLYGYTF. CDR3 in DNA: TGTGCCAGCACCCCTTCCGCGGGGTTACTCTATGGCTACACCTTC.

The V gene is TRBV11-3, the J gene TRBJ2-6; 9 nucleotides agree with TRBD1. The CDR3 has 18 residues. Germline trimming cut 1 base from V and 0 bases from J; bases unmatched to any gene: 4. CDR1 is SGHNT and CDR2 is YENEEA in the germline V gene. CDR3 loop: CASSLASTGGSGANVLTF. The DNA for the CDR3 is TGTGCCAGCAGCTTAGCTTCGACAGGGGGCTCTGGGGCCAACGTCCTGACTTTC. The variable domain in full, completed from reference TRBV11-3 and TRBJ2-6, reads EAGVVQSPRYKIIEKKQPVAFWCNPISGHNTLYWYLQNLGQGPELLIRYENEEAVDDSQLPKDRFSAERLKGVDSTLKIQPAELGDSAVYLCASSLASTGGSGANVLTFGAGSRLTVL.

This chain uses TRBV5-1 with TRBJ1-1; D might be TRBD1 (6 bases). Germline V gene lookup returns CDR1 SGHRS and CDR2 YFSETQ. The V and J ends lost 4 bases and 1 base respectively, with 14 bases between them. CDR3 length equals 15 residues. The CDR3 DNA follows: TGCGCCAGCAGCATCGGAACAGGGCGGAACACTGAAGCTTTCTTT. It encodes CASSIGTGRNTEAFF. The entire variable domain, with the rest obtained from reference TRBV5-1 and TRBJ1-1, is as follows: KAGVTQTPRYLIKTRGQQVTLSCSPISGHRSVSWYQQTPGQGLQFLFEYFSETQRNKGNFPGRFSGRQFSNSRSEMNVSTLELGDSALYLCASSIGTGRNTEAFFGQGTRLTVV.

The rearrangement joins TRBV5-8 to TRBJ1-5; the D is unclear. This CDR3 contains 17 residues. Trimming took 1 base from V and 9 from J, leaving 23 bases between them. The germline V gene has CDR1 SGHTS and CDR2 YDEGEE. The CDR3 DNA reads TGTGCCAGCAGCTTGACCCTGACCGAGACTGGGTTGATGCCCCAGCATTTT. This gives the protein CASSLTLTETGLMPQHF.

V usage is TRBV7-2 and J usage is TRBJ1-1; 7 nucleotides agree with TRBD1. CDR3 length: 13 amino acids. Germline CDR1 reads SGHTA; CDR2 reads FQGNSA. J was trimmed by 5 bases and V by 4 bases; bases with no gene match: 4. As DNA, the CDR3 is TGTGCCAGCAGCTCAGTACAGGGGACTGAAGCTTTCTTT. Encoded protein: CASSSVQGTEAFF.

V usage is TRBV9 and J usage is TRBJ2-2; 7 positions match TRBD1. Germline trimming cut 4 bases from V and 5 bases from J; bases unmatched to any gene: 8. CDR1 is SGDLS, CDR2 YYNGEE, per germline. The CDR3 runs 15 residues. The CDR3, as DNA: TGTGCCAGCAGCCCCTGGGACAGCTTTACCGGGGAGCTGTTTTTT. Its protein is CASSPWDSFTGELFF.

The genes are TRBV19 and TRBJ1-4, with D possibly being TRBD1 (6 bases). The germline V and J ends were trimmed by 1 base and 7 bases, with 13 bases remaining between them. Per germline, CDR1 LNHDA and CDR2 SQIVND (reference sequence). The CDR3 extends over 15 amino acids. Written as DNA, the CDR3 is TGTGCCAGTAGTATAGTCCCAGGGGAGAGTGAAAAACTGTTTTTT. Residues: CASSIVPGESEKLFF.

CDR3 amino acids: CATSDLGEAQPQHF. In DNA form, the CDR3 reads TGTGCCACCAGTGATTTGGGGGAGGCTCAGCCCCAGCATTTT. The rearrangement uses TRBV24-1 and TRBJ1-5; D ambiguous. The CDR3 runs 14 residues. V was shortened by 0 bases and J by 6 bases, with 8 bases between the two germline ends. Germline assignment: CDR1 KGHDR and CDR2 SFDVKD.